Each of the 14 T cell receptor beta chains below was sequenced from the same sample in a study of early T cells in non-severe SARS-CoV-2 infection (dated by TCRdb to about 2021). Library method: 5' RACE. Sequenced on a NextSeq 500. TCRdb itself trimmed the public reads at Q25 with fastp, ran MiXCR and retained productive beta chains. Entries are consolidated by CDR3 protein sequence, retaining the most common genes and DNA. Here the sample has tens of thousands of distinct CDR3 sequences; approximately 4.5% occur a single time. The ten largest account for 15% to 20% of the sample. What was sequenced was whole blood. These receptors were taken from an adult who was a healthcare worker with PCR-confirmed SARS-CoV-2 infection or an uninfected control (not recorded which).

This clonotype has a count of ten or more. J is TRBJ2-7 and V is TRBV4-2; 9 bases fit TRBD2. The trim removed 1 base at V and 3 bases at J, leaving 10 bases unmatched. This CDR3 has 17 amino acids. The V gene's germline CDR1 is LGHNA and CDR2 YNFKEQ. The DNA for the CDR3 is TGTGCCAGCAGCCAAGTGGAACTTAGCGGGAGTGTCTACGAGCAGTACTTC. This translates into CASSQVELSGSVYEQYF.

This clonotype was observed many times. The chain links TRBV28 to TRBJ1-1, with TRBD1 as a possible D gene (5 bases). CDR1 and CDR2 (germline): MDHEN, SYDVKM. The V end was cut by 2 bases, the J end by 0 bases, with 13 bases between. The CDR3 has 16 amino acids. CDR3 nucleotides: TGTGCCAGCAGTTTACGCCGGGGGTTGGTGAACACTGAAGCTTTCTTT. Translating gives CASSLRRGLVNTEAFF.

This clonotype was seen at least ten times. The chain links TRBV7-9 to TRBJ2-7; D is possibly TRBD2 (5 bases). V lost 6 bases and J lost 3, with 12 bases in between. This CDR3 is 13 amino acids long. CDR1 and CDR2 from the germline V gene are SEHNR and FQNEAQ (reference sequence). DNA for the CDR3: TGTGCCAGCAGTCCCGACGGACTCTACGAGCAGTACTTC. It encodes CASSPDGLYEQYF.

In its sample, this clonotype ranks as medium-sized. The CDR3 region has the DNA TGTGCCAGCAGCTTGGCCTTATCAGGGAGATCGGCTGAAGCTTTCTTT. This gives the protein CASSLALSGRSAEAFF. This rearrangement joins TRBV5-4 to TRBJ1-1; possibly TRBD1 for D (5 bases). The CDR3 extends over 16 amino acids. Trimming pared 0 bases from V and 6 bases from J, leaving 18 bases between. Per germline, CDR1 SGHNT and CDR2 YYREEE (reference sequence).

The chain employs TRBV5-4 and TRBJ2-5; no reliable D call. There are 14 residues in the CDR3. Per germline, CDR1 SGHNT and CDR2 YYREEE (reference sequence). V lost 1 base and J 5 bases, leaving 12 bases between the germline ends. CDR3 sequence reads: CASSLNQDSETQYF. The CDR3 DNA reads TGTGCCAGCAGCTTGAACCAGGATAGTGAGACCCAGTACTTC.

This clonotype was seen many times. This chain connects TRBV5-6 to TRBJ2-1; TRBD2 agrees at 9 bases. The trim removed 2 bases at V and 8 bases at J, leaving 5 bases unmatched. Germline V CDR1 and CDR2: SGHDT, YYEEEE. CDR3 length: 14 residues. CDR3 amino acids: CASSFAGGPDEQFF. The DNA for the CDR3 is TGTGCCAGCAGCTTCGCGGGAGGGCCGGATGAGCAGTTCTTC.

The table lists this clonotype with many counts. The J gene is TRBJ2-3, the V gene TRBV4-3; TRBD2 aligns across 7 bases. This CDR3 is built from 16 residues. Trimming took 0 bases from V and 4 from J; bases not matched to a gene: 7. In germline, CDR1 is LGHNA, CDR2 YSLEER. CDR3 loop: CASSQDYGAGPDTQYF. The CDR3 DNA sequence: TGCGCCAGCAGCCAAGACTACGGAGCGGGGCCAGATACGCAGTATTTT.

The chain uses TRBV9 and TRBJ2-7, with 7 nucleotides matching TRBD2. From germline, CDR1 is SGDLS and CDR2 YYNGEE. CDR3 length: 15 amino acids. V was clipped by 4 bases and J by 2 bases; unmatched bases: 9. The DNA of the CDR3 is TGTGCCAGCAGCCCAAACCCTAGCGGAACCTACGAGCAGTACTTC. Amino acid sequence: CASSPNPSGTYEQYF.

This clonotype was recorded at least ten times. This CDR3 reads CASSLGSQAGEQYF. Written as DNA, the CDR3 is TGCGCCAGCAGCTTGGGCTCCCAAGCGGGGGAGCAGTACTTC. This chain joins TRBV5-1 and TRBJ2-7, with 7 bases aligning to TRBD2. There are 14 residues in the CDR3. CDR1 SGHRS and CDR2 YFSETQ come from the germline V gene. V was pared by 0 bases and J by 7 bases, with 7 bases of the junction left unmatched.

This clonotype was seen repeatedly, ten times or more. The V gene is TRBV20-1, the J gene TRBJ2-3; D unclear. The CDR3 runs to 12 residues. The germline V and J ends were trimmed by 1 base and 0 bases, with 2 bases remaining between them. Germline V gene data show CDR1 as DFQATT and CDR2 as SNEGSKA (reference sequence). The CDR3 protein is CSARASTDTQYF. In DNA, the CDR3 is TGCAGTGCTAGAGCCAGCACAGATACGCAGTATTTT.

This clonotype showed up many times. The chain couples TRBV20-1 to TRBJ1-2; the D is unclear. Germline V gene sequence: CDR1 DFQATT, CDR2 SNEGSKA (reference sequence). Trimming took 5 bases from V and 8 from J, leaving 24 bases between them. The CDR3 runs to 15 residues. CDR3 region: CSAVAKPGSQRGYTF. Written as DNA, the CDR3 is TGCAGTGCTGTTGCGAAACCAGGTAGTCAAAGGGGCTACACCTTC.

This clonotype was found many times. V gene TRBV18 combines with J gene TRBJ2-5, with 8 bases matching TRBD1. Germline values: CDR1 KGHSH, CDR2 LQKENI. The CDR3 is 15 amino acids. J lost 3 bases, V lost 3 bases, and 6 bases had no gene match. CDR3 sequence: CASSPLHRGEETQYF. CDR3 nucleotides: TGTGCCAGCTCACCGTTACACAGGGGGGAAGAGACCCAGTACTTC.

This clonotype was counted many times. The rearrangement uses TRBV5-1 and TRBJ2-2; no reliable D call. The V and J ends lost 1 base and 6 bases respectively, with 13 bases between them. CDR3 length equals 15 residues. Germline values: CDR1 SGHRS, CDR2 YFSETQ. The CDR3 DNA reads as TGCGCCAGCAGCTTGCAGGCCAGTCGGGCCGGGGAGCTGTTTTTT. This sequence encodes CASSLQASRAGELFF.

There are many counts of this clonotype. CDR3 DNA: TGTGCCAGCAGCCAAGATCTTGGCAGGGCCCTAGCCAAAAACATTCAGTACTTC. This sequence encodes CASSQDLGRALAKNIQYF. The chain carries TRBV4-2 and TRBJ2-4; D might be TRBD1 (5 bases). Germline lookup yields CDR1 LGHNA and CDR2 YNFKEQ. This CDR3 has 18 residues. The germline V and J ends were trimmed by 0 bases and 0 bases, with 15 bases remaining between them.